The clone carrying this T cell receptor (beta chain) showed up just once. Antigen unknown. CDR3 length: 15 residues. Trimming removed 2 bases from V and 3 bases from J; junction bases left unmatched: 7. CDR1 is SGHRS and CDR2 is YFSETQ in the germline V gene. The sample is drawn from a study of T cells in localized non-small cell lung cancer. General study points: For the top 100 tumor clones, a median roughly 53 also appeared in adjacent lung.

Profiling relied on immunoSEQ multiplex PCR, and the TCRdb table lists in-frame clones only, not all of them. The data hold fewer than 35,000 clones, with less than 80% observed a single time. This rearrangement joins TRBV5-1 to TRBJ2-7; TRBD1 matches at 8 bases. Sequencing was performed on peripheral blood, taken before any cancer treatment. This sequence was found in a male donor at least 60 years old with stage II squamous cell lung carcinoma. CDR3 bases: TGCGCCAGCAGCTTCCAGGACAGGGATCTCTACGAGCAGTACTTC. Its translation is CASSFQDRDLYEQYF.